This T cell receptor (beta chain) derives from a study of blood T cells in healthy people across ages. Findings and limits, study-wide: It was not possible, with unsorted PBMCs, to conclusively compare naive and antigen-experienced cells. Higher diversity, along with more naive CD4+ cells, distinguished long-lived donors from aged donors.

Trimming pared 5 bases from V and 9 bases from J, leaving 11 bases between. Germline V lookup: CDR1 SGHTA, CDR2 FQGTGA. This CDR3 is 12 amino acids long. Caucasian individuals from Russia who were healthy and aged roughly 6 to 100 acted as donors. A J-beta primer mix and a sample-barcoded 5' primer were used in a second PCR of roughly 6 to 11 cycles. MiXCR, applied by TCRdb to the 5' RACE reads, yields one record per CDR3 protein. Of hundreds of thousands of distinct CDR3 sequences detected, roughly 32% appear once; the ten largest clones hold approximately 15%. Concerning this clonotype itself: The target antigen is unknown.

V and J are TRBV7-3 and TRBJ2-1, with unresolved D. Specimen: blood. This TCR was sampled from a woman of 80 years or more in good health. The CDR3 loop is CASSNGESEQFF. The CDR3 region has the DNA TGTGCCAGCAGCAATGGCGAAAGTGAGCAGTTCTTC.